The following is a T cell receptor beta chain sequence with its context. Its antigen is as yet unknown. The data originate from a study of T cells expressing NK-cell markers. Findings and limits, study-wide: In about 6 donors, dominant CD3+CD56+NKG2C+ clonotypes ranked among the top 10 CD8+ clonotypes.

TCRdb reprocessed the 5' RACE reads, keeping one entry per CDR3 protein, no DNA. This sample's table reports around 140,000 distinct CDR3 sequences. Sequenced: blood T cells: a sorted CD56 or NKG2C T cell subset, CD4+ or CD8+ T cells, or bulk PBMC T cells (not recorded which). This clonotype was obtained from a man aged 18-30 years in good health.

CDR3 amino acids: CASSLVDEGNSPLHF. The V call is TRBV11-2, the J call TRBJ1-6. Looked up from germline, CDR1 is SGHAT and CDR2 is FQNNGV. This CDR3 spans 15 amino acids.